This section outlines one T cell receptor beta chain sequence together with its context. The data stem from a study of T cell changes during pregnancy in multiple sclerosis. Only in-frame clones appear in the TCRdb table, and some are missing; sequencing was by immunoSEQ multiplex PCR. The sample includes about 100,000 clones, almost 95% of them seen just once. The material sequenced was peripheral blood, taken before pregnancy. The sequence came from a female donor with multiple sclerosis, enrolled in a pregnancy study.

CDR3 sequence reads: CASSLGQVNTGELFF. CDR3 in DNA: TGTGCCAGTAGCCTGGGACAGGTGAACACCGGGGAGCTGTTTTTT. The V and J genes are TRBV19 and TRBJ2-2; 8 bases align to TRBD1. This CDR3 has 15 residues. V dropped 6 bases and J dropped 1; count of bases not matched to a gene: 4. The germline V gene has CDR1 LNHDA and CDR2 SQIVND (reference sequence).